The rows below give T cell receptor beta chains drawn from one sample of a study of T-cell reconstitution after alpha-beta-depleted transplantation in children. Using its own MiXCR run on the PCR reads, TCRdb lists one record per CDR3 protein. The sample has 190,000 or so distinct CDR3 sequences; 5% to 7.5% are singletons. Sequenced here: PBMCs, sampled before TCRalphabeta/CD19-depleted stem cell transplant. The receptors come from a girl younger than two with combined immunodeficiency, due to receive a stem cell transplant. CDR3s include the opening cysteine and the closing phenylalanine or tryptophan. D genes are given only for firm matches. The listing skips clone size in some rows; elsewhere it reads once, few, many or a size class.

j_gene,v_gene,abundance,d_gene,CDR3nt,CDR3aa
TRBJ2-3,TRBV20-1,many,TRBD2,TGCAGTGCTACCGAGTCGGGGGGGGGCACAGATACGCAGTATTTT,CSATESGGGTDTQYF
TRBJ2-7,TRBV11-3,many,NA,TGTGCCAGCAGCTGGGGACCCTACGAGCAGTACTTC,CASSWGPYEQYF
TRBJ2-3,TRBV29-1,many,NA,TGCAGCGTTGAAGGGACCGGGACTAGCACAGATACGCAGTATTTT,CSVEGTGTSTDTQYF
TRBJ2-7,TRBV7-2,many,NA,TGTGCCAGCAGCTTATATATGGGCCCCGGGGTGTACGAGCAGTACTTC,CASSLYMGPGVYEQYF
TRBJ2-1,TRBV6-5,many,TRBD2,TGTGCCACAGCCGAAACTAGCGGGGGGCCCCAGAACGGCGAGCAGTTCTTC,CATAETSGGPQNGEQFF
TRBJ1-2,TRBV18,NA,NA,TGTGCCAGCTCACCACAGGACAGAAGAAATGGCTACACCTTC,CASSPQDRRNGYTF
TRBJ2-5,TRBV3-1,many,TRBD2,TGTGCCAGCAGCCAAGCCGGACTAGCGGGACCAGAGACCCAGTACTTC,CASSQAGLAGPETQYF
TRBJ2-3,TRBV9,many,NA,TGTGCCAGCAGCCTTAGACTGGCAGATACGCAGTATTTT,CASSLRLADTQYF
TRBJ2-1,TRBV25-1,many,TRBD2,TGTGCCAGCAGATCCGGGACTAGCGCCTACAATGAGCAGTTCTTC,CASRSGTSAYNEQFF
TRBJ2-7,TRBV7-9,NA,NA,TGTGCCAGCAGCTTAGCGTGGGGGGAAGTCGGGTACGAGCAGTACTTC,CASSLAWGEVGYEQYF
TRBJ2-3,TRBV4-2,many,NA,TGTGCCAGCAGCCAAGTGCGCGGGGGCACAGATACGCAGTATTTT,CASSQVRGGTDTQYF
TRBJ2-7,TRBV24-1,many,NA,TGTGCCACCAGTGATTCTCGACAGACCTACGAGCAGTACTTC,CATSDSRQTYEQYF
TRBJ2-7,TRBV20-1,many,TRBD2,TGCAGTGCTTGGCTTGTAGCGGGAGGGTTCCTCCTCTCCTACGAGCAGTACTTC,CSAWLVAGGFLLSYEQYF
TRBJ2-7,TRBV5-1,many,NA,TGCGCCAGCAGCTTGCCCGGGGGCGATTACGAGCAGTACTTC,CASSLPGGDYEQYF
TRBJ2-1,TRBV27,many,TRBD1,TGTGCCAGCAGTCCCGGGACAGGGCATGTCCCCTACAATGAGCAGTTCTTC,CASSPGTGHVPYNEQFF
TRBJ1-1,TRBV20-1,many,NA,TGCAGTGCTAGACACCCAGGCAACACTGAAGCTTTCTTT,CSARHPGNTEAFF
TRBJ2-7,TRBV7-2,many,NA,TGTGCCAGCAGCTTCCTAGACTCCAGCTCCTACGAGCAGTACTTC,CASSFLDSSSYEQYF
TRBJ2-1,TRBV7-2,many,NA,TGTGCCAGCAGCTCACTCTATACCGGCAACGTATACAATGAGCAGTTCTTC,CASSSLYTGNVYNEQFF
TRBJ2-1,TRBV7-8,many,NA,TGTGCCAGCAGCCAAAGACGGGGCGGCTACAATGAGCAGTTCTTC,CASSQRRGGYNEQFF
TRBJ2-1,TRBV12-3/TRBV12-4,many,NA,TGTGCCAGCAGCGCTCACTACAATGAGCAGTTCTTC,CASSAHYNEQFF
TRBJ1-1,TRBV15,many,NA,TGTGCCACCAGCAGAGGGGCTCCAGCTGAAGCTTTCTTT,CATSRGAPAEAFF
TRBJ1-2,TRBV20-1,many,TRBD1,TGCAGTGCTAGAGTACGGGACAGGGCCTATGGCTACACCTTC,CSARVRDRAYGYTF
TRBJ2-2,TRBV6-2/TRBV6-3,few,TRBD2,TGTGCCAGCAGTTCAGCGGGAGAAGGCACCGGGGAGCTGTTTTTT,CASSSAGEGTGELFF
TRBJ2-2,TRBV7-2,many,NA,TGTGCCAGCAGCTCCAAAAACACCGGGGAGCTGTTTTTT,CASSSKNTGELFF
TRBJ1-2,TRBV6-2/TRBV6-3,many,NA,TGTGCCAGCAGCGCGGGGAATGGCTACACCTTC,CASSAGNGYTF
TRBJ2-1,TRBV6-5,many,TRBD2,TGTGCCAGCAGTTACCCAGGCGCGGGACTAGCGATCAATGAGCAGTTCTTC,CASSYPGAGLAINEQFF
TRBJ2-1,TRBV4-3,many,NA,TGCGCCAGCAGCCAAGATTGGAGAGGGATTGAGCAGTTCTTC,CASSQDWRGIEQFF
TRBJ1-2,TRBV5-1,many,NA,TGCGCCAGCAGCTTGGACGGATATGGCTACACCTTC,CASSLDGYGYTF
TRBJ2-3,TRBV29-1,many,NA,TGCAGCGTTGCCCCGTACAACACAGATACGCAGTATTTT,CSVAPYNTDTQYF
TRBJ2-7,TRBV12-3/TRBV12-4,many,NA,TGTGCCAGCAGTCAGACAGGAAACTACGAGCAGTACTTC,CASSQTGNYEQYF
TRBJ2-3,TRBV29-1,NA,TRBD1,TGCAGCGTTGAACCTTGGGGACAGCCTAGCACAGATACGCAGTATTTT,CSVEPWGQPSTDTQYF
TRBJ2-7,TRBV7-8,many,NA,TGTGCCAGCAGCTTAGAGTTGGGTGCCTCGGACGAGCAGTACTTC,CASSLELGASDEQYF
TRBJ2-3,TRBV5-1,many,NA,TGCGCCAGCAGGAGGTTACGGGGAGGTGTAGATACGCAGTATTTT,CASRRLRGGVDTQYF
TRBJ2-1,TRBV14,many,NA,TGTGCCAGCAGCCATGACGCGCTGTTGGACAATGAGCAGTTCTTC,CASSHDALLDNEQFF
TRBJ2-1,TRBV7-9,many,TRBD2,TGTGCCAGCAGCTTAGGGGGGGGCTACAATGAGCAGTTCTTC,CASSLGGGYNEQFF
TRBJ2-7,TRBV7-6,many,NA,TGTGCCAGCAGCTTAGAAGTAGGGGTCTCCTACGAGCAGTACTTC,CASSLEVGVSYEQYF
TRBJ1-2,TRBV20-1,NA,NA,TGCTGCGCTAGAGATAAAGGGGTTGGCTACACCTTC,CCARDKGVGYTF
TRBJ2-3,TRBV28,few,NA,TGTGCCAGCAGTTTCCTCTTGACCGAGGGGAGATCCACAGATACGCAGTATTTT,CASSFLLTEGRSTDTQYF
TRBJ2-5,TRBV12-3/TRBV12-4,many,NA,TGTGCCAGCAGTTTAGAGCCCAGGGGCTCCCAGTACTTC,CASSLEPRGSQYF
TRBJ2-1,TRBV7-6,NA,TRBD2,TGTGCCAGCAGCTGGATAAGACTAGCGGGGGGGCCAGGCAATGAGCAGTTCTTC,CASSWIRLAGGPGNEQFF
TRBJ2-1,TRBV11-2,many,NA,TGTGCCAGCAGCTTAGATCGGACGGTCTACAATGAGCAGTTCTTC,CASSLDRTVYNEQFF
TRBJ1-5,TRBV7-2,many,NA,TGTGCCAGCAGCCTTACACCTACTTATCAGCCCCAGCATTTT,CASSLTPTYQPQHF
TRBJ2-2,TRBV6-2/TRBV6-3,many,TRBD2,TGTGCCAGCAGTTACTGGAAGACTAGCGGGGTCAACACCGGGGAGCTGTTTTTT,CASSYWKTSGVNTGELFF
TRBJ2-3,TRBV29-1,many,TRBD1,TGCAGCGTTGAAGGTGACAGGGGTCCAGATACGCAGTATTTT,CSVEGDRGPDTQYF
TRBJ2-1,TRBV11-2,many,NA,TGTGCCAGCAGCTTAGTCTCCCCCTTGATGAGCTCCTACAATGAGCAGTTCTTC,CASSLVSPLMSSYNEQFF
TRBJ2-1,TRBV12-3/TRBV12-4,many,NA,TGTGCCAGCAGTTTCCTGCCGCCTAGCGTGCCTCAATCCGAGCAGTTCTTC,CASSFLPPSVPQSEQFF
TRBJ2-7,TRBV12-3/TRBV12-4,many,NA,TGTGCCAGCAGTACGGACGGCGTCTACGAGCAGTACTTC,CASSTDGVYEQYF
TRBJ2-1,TRBV4-2,many,NA,TGTGCCAGCAGCCAAGAATCTAGATGGCCCCTCTCCTCCTACAATGAGCAGTTCTTC,CASSQESRWPLSSYNEQFF
TRBJ2-7,TRBV6-2/TRBV6-3,many,NA,TGTGCCAGCAGTTACGGGCGATCCGAGCAGTACTTC,CASSYGRSEQYF
TRBJ1-1,TRBV7-3,many,NA,TGTGCCAGCAGCCCTCAAGACTCCTCTGAAGCTTTCTTT,CASSPQDSSEAFF